This passage covers 29 T cell receptor beta chains from one sample sequenced in a study of early T cells in non-severe SARS-CoV-2 infection. Each CDR3 protein gets one entry after TCRdb re-called the 5' RACE reads with MiXCR. The table includes about 35,000 distinct CDR3 sequences, around 5.8% detected once. Source: whole blood, taken at baseline. The source is an adult who was a healthcare worker with PCR-confirmed SARS-CoV-2 infection or an uninfected control (not recorded which).

In its sample, this clonotype was seen many times. The V call is TRBV6-2 or TRBV6-3, the J call TRBJ1-2; no definite D call. Trimming pared 0 bases from V and 4 bases from J, leaving 9 bases between. CDR1 and CDR2 (germline): MNHEY, SVGEGT. The CDR3 has 14 residues. CDR3: CASSYSQAGYGYTF. Written as DNA, the CDR3 is TGTGCCAGCAGTTACTCCCAGGCAGGCTATGGCTACACCTTC.

The chain links TRBV5-1 to TRBJ2-3, with TRBD1 matching over 7 bases. V dropped 0 bases and J dropped 2; count of bases not matched to a gene: 3. Germline CDR1 is SGHRS and CDR2 is YFSETQ. This CDR3 contains 15 residues. CDR3 DNA: TGCGCCAGCAGCTTGGGGGGACAGACCACAGATACGCAGTATTTT. Translated: CASSLGGQTTDTQYF.

This clonotype is labeled medium-sized (0.01 to 0.1%). The rearrangement uses TRBV4-3 and TRBJ2-7; perhaps TRBD2 as D (6 bases). Trimming took off 4 bases at V and 5 bases at J, with 12 bases between the two ends. Germline values: CDR1 LGHNA, CDR2 YSLEER. The CDR3 runs 13 residues. The CDR3 DNA reads as TGCGCCAGCAGCCCTCATGCGGGGAACGAGCAGTACTTC. Translation gives CASSPHAGNEQYF.

The CDR3: CASSLVDRSQETQYF. The DNA of the CDR3 is TGTGCCAGCAGCTTAGTTGACAGAAGCCAAGAGACCCAGTACTTC. V gene TRBV7-2 combines with J gene TRBJ2-5; tentative D call: TRBD1 (5 bases). CDR1 and CDR2 (germline): SGHTA, FQGNSA. The CDR3 sequence is 15 residues long. Trimming removed 1 base at V and 1 base at J, with 10 bases between.

This clonotype was found many times. This rearrangement joins TRBV12-3 or TRBV12-4 to TRBJ2-3, with D unresolved. The CDR3 is 12 residues long. Trimming left V 5 bases short and J 6 bases short, with 9 bases between. CDR3: CASSLQADTQYF. The CDR3, as DNA: TGTGCCAGCAGTCTCCAGGCGGATACGCAGTATTTT.

The chain has TRBV4-3 and TRBJ1-2, with a possible D match to TRBD1 (5 bases). The length of the CDR3 is 12 residues. From germline, CDR1 is LGHNA and CDR2 YSLEER. The V gene lost 1 base and the J gene lost 13 bases, with 13 bases spanning the gap. The CDR3 reads CASSQGGMSGTF. As DNA, the CDR3 is TGCGCCAGCAGCCAAGGGGGCATGTCCGGCACCTTC.

This clonotype has at least ten counts. The chain is built from TRBV12-2 and TRBJ1-1; TRBD1 is the table's D call, not checked against the DNA. TRBV12-2 is given as a pseudogene. The CDR3 length is 13 residues. The CDR3 loop reads CASRFTGGTEAFF. CDR3 sequence (DNA): TGTGCAAGTCGCTTTACTGGGGGCACTGAAGCTTTCTTT.

The J gene is TRBJ1-5, the V gene TRBV6-6; TRBD1 matches 12 bases. This CDR3 has 15 amino acids. CDR1 and CDR2 (germline): MNHNY, SVGAGI (reference sequence). The junction had 5 bases not matched to a gene; V was cut back by 6 bases and J by 5 bases. The DNA of the CDR3 is TGTGCCAGCAGGGGACAGGGGGCCCCTTATCAGCCCCAGCATTTT. It specifies CASRGQGAPYQPQHF.

This clonotype was seen many times. This rearrangement joins TRBV13 to TRBJ2-3; 12 positions agree with TRBD1. The J segment lost 2 bases and the V segment lost 8 bases, leaving 5 bases of the junction unmatched. Germline assignment: CDR1 PRHDT and CDR2 FYEKMQ (reference sequence). CDR3 length: 15 residues. The CDR3 DNA sequence: TGTGCCAGCGCGGGGACAGGGGGCTTCACAGATACGCAGTATTTT. It yields the protein CASAGTGGFTDTQYF.

This clonotype was seen a handful of times. The junction does not match germline at one end; this may be a read error. This rearrangement joins TRBV7-7 to TRBJ2-5; 8 bases map to TRBD1. From germline, CDR1 is SSHAT and CDR2 FNYEAQ (reference sequence). The CDR3 extends over 15 amino acids. The CDR3 DNA follows: TGTGCTAGCAGCCCCGACAGGGGACCGCGCGAGACCCAGTACTTC. This sequence encodes CASSPDRGPRETQYF.

This clonotype was found many times. The J gene is TRBJ1-5, the V gene TRBV6-1; D is uncertain. Per the germline V gene, CDR1 is MNHNS and CDR2 is SASEGT. V lost 4 bases and J lost 1, with 2 bases in between. The CDR3 length is 12 residues. CDR3 loop: CASSASNQPQHF. CDR3 bases: TGTGCCAGCAGTGCGAGCAATCAGCCCCAGCATTTT.

This clonotype was picked up many times. The chain carries TRBV11-2 and TRBJ2-5; D ambiguous. Germline CDR1 and CDR2: SGHAT and FQNNGV. V dropped 5 bases and J dropped 5 bases, with 6 bases sitting between them. The CDR3 has 11 residues. The CDR3 DNA sequence: TGTGCCAGCAGCAACACCGAGACCCAGTACTTC. Its protein product is CASSNTETQYF. Full variable domain (remainder filled in from reference TRBV11-2 and TRBJ2-5): EAGVAQSPRYKIIEKRQSVAFWCNPISGHATLYWYQQILGQGPKLLIQFQNNGVVDDSQLPKDRFSAERLKGVDSTLKIQPAKLEDSAVYLCASSNTETQYFGPGTRLLVL.

This clonotype appeared many times. This sequence joins TRBV6-2 or TRBV6-3 and TRBJ1-2; perhaps TRBD1 as D (6 bases). Deletions cut 7 bases from V and 3 bases from J, with 18 bases between. CDR3 length equals 15 residues. Germline-derived CDR1 and CDR2 are MNHEY and SVGEGT. CDR3 residues: CASTNSIHRDYGYTF. The CDR3, as DNA: TGTGCCAGCACCAACAGCATACACAGGGACTATGGCTACACCTTC.

At least ten counts were recorded for this clonotype. The V call is TRBV20-1, the J call TRBJ1-5; 7 bases are shared with TRBD1. The V gene end was trimmed by 6 bases and the J gene end by 3 bases; junction bases not matched to a gene: 11. Germline CDR1 and CDR2: DFQATT and SNEGSKA (reference sequence). There are 15 residues in the CDR3. In nucleotides, the CDR3 is TGCAGTGCAGGGGGGGGACAGACGAACAATCAGCCCCAGCATTTT. Amino acids: CSAGGGQTNNQPQHF.

This clonotype was recorded many times. CDR3 in amino acids: CASSYSGRDSEQYF. The CDR3, as DNA: TGTGCCAGCAGTTACTCGGGGAGGGACTCCGAGCAGTACTTC. The chain recombines TRBV6-5 with TRBJ2-7, with 7 bases aligning to TRBD2. Germline values: CDR1 MNHEY, CDR2 SVGAGI. The CDR3 is 14 amino acids. Losses at the gene ends were 0 bases for V and 6 bases for J; bases not matched to a gene: 5.

This clonotype was detected ten times or more. This rearrangement joins TRBV12-3 or TRBV12-4 to TRBJ1-4; TRBD1 matches at 7 bases. The trim removed 5 bases at V and 5 bases at J, leaving 8 bases unmatched. This CDR3 is 15 amino acids long. Written as DNA, the CDR3 is TGTGCCAGCAGTCCACCGGGACAGCCAAATGAAAAACTGTTTTTT. It translates to CASSPPGQPNEKLFF.

This clonotype was counted ten times or more. This chain uses TRBV29-1 with TRBJ2-5; 11 bases fit TRBD2. The trim removed 7 bases at V and 5 bases at J, leaving 9 bases unmatched. The CDR3 spans 14 residues. Germline lookup yields CDR1 SQVTM and CDR2 ANQGSEA. CDR3 nucleotides: TGCAGCGGGTCCATACTAGCGGGAGTCGAGACCCAGTACTTC. Its protein is CSGSILAGVETQYF.

In this sample, this clonotype turned up many times. V usage is TRBV6-5 and J usage is TRBJ2-1; the match to TRBD2 covers 7 bases. Trimming at V came to 0 bases and at J to 3 bases, leaving 5 bases not matched to a gene. This CDR3 comprises 16 residues. CDR1 and CDR2 (germline): MNHEY, SVGAGI. The DNA of the CDR3 is TGTGCCAGCAGTTACTCGACTAGCCCAATCTACAATGAGCAGTTCTTC. It codes for CASSYSTSPIYNEQFF.

This clonotype was picked up many times. The chain employs TRBV12-3 or TRBV12-4 and TRBJ2-7; 7 nucleotides align to TRBD2. The length of the CDR3 is 16 residues. The ends lost 2 bases at V and 2 bases at J; junction bases unmatched: 9. DNA of the CDR3: TGTGCCAGCAGTTTAAGGGCAGCGGGACTGGCCTACGAGCAGTACTTC. Its protein product is CASSLRAAGLAYEQYF.

This clonotype was detected a few times. The chain combines TRBV4-1 with TRBJ2-7; D not certain. Trimming took 0 bases from V and 2 from J, leaving 11 bases between them. The CDR3 has 15 residues. Per germline, CDR1 MGHRA and CDR2 YSYEKL. As DNA, the CDR3 is TGCGCCAGCAGCCAAGATCCAGAAAAGACCTACGAGCAGTACTTC. Protein sequence: CASSQDPEKTYEQYF.

This clonotype was detected ten times or more. This rearrangement joins TRBV6-5 to TRBJ2-1, with TRBD1 matching 7 bases. Looked up from germline, CDR1 is MNHEY and CDR2 is SVGAGI. V lost 6 bases, J lost 2 bases, and 13 bases stayed unmatched. The CDR3 covers 17 residues. The CDR3, as DNA: TGTGCCAGCAGGGGGACCCCGACAGGGATTACCTACAATGAGCAGTTCTTC. Its translation: CASRGTPTGITYNEQFF.

This clonotype occurred many times. CDR3 DNA sequence: TGTGCCAGCAGCCAGACAGGAGATCAAGAGCAGTTCTTC. Protein: CASSQTGDQEQFF. The chain links TRBV7-6 to TRBJ2-1; D may be TRBD1 (6 bases). The V end lost 5 bases, the J end lost 10 bases, and 15 bases lay between the germline ends. CDR3 length: 13 amino acids. Germline assignment: CDR1 SGHVS and CDR2 FNYEAQ.

This clonotype occurred many times. The V gene is TRBV7-9, the J gene TRBJ1-6; no reliable D call. The germline V gene encodes CDR1 SEHNR and CDR2 FQNEAQ (reference sequence). Trimming cost V 5 bases and J 3 bases, with 11 bases left between them. The CDR3 is 15 amino acids. This CDR3 is CASSPSGIYNSPLHF. DNA of the CDR3: TGTGCCAGCAGCCCGTCCGGAATCTATAATTCACCCCTCCACTTT.

This sequence joins TRBV12-3 or TRBV12-4 and TRBJ2-5; D is perhaps TRBD2 (5 bases). The CDR3 contains 13 residues. V lost 3 bases, J lost 6 bases, and 11 bases lay in between. The CDR3 bases are TGTGCCAGCAGTTTTGCTAGCAGACAGACCCAGTACTTC. This encodes CASSFASRQTQYF.

This clonotype was observed many times. This chain links TRBV10-3 with TRBJ2-1; 11 bases agree with TRBD2. Looked up from germline, CDR1 is ENHRY and CDR2 is SYGVKD. J lost 5 bases, V lost 10 bases, and 7 bases had no gene match. The CDR3 is 14 amino acids. The CDR3 coding sequence is TGTGCCACCCTAACTAGCGGGAGTAACAATGAGCAGTTCTTC. Its translation: CATLTSGSNNEQFF.

Ten or more counts support this clonotype. The rearrangement joins TRBV6-4 to TRBJ2-3; no clear D gene. V was shortened by 3 bases and J by 8 bases, with 12 bases between the two germline ends. The germline CDR1 and CDR2 sequences are MRHNA and SNTAGT. This CDR3 has 13 amino acids. The CDR3 is CASSEEVRSTQYF. CDR3 bases: TGTGCCAGCAGTGAAGAGGTTCGAAGTACGCAGTATTTT.

This clonotype was seen repeatedly, ten times or more. V usage is TRBV7-2 and J usage is TRBJ1-5, with 12 bases lining up with TRBD1. The junction had 7 bases not matched to a gene; V was cut back by 5 bases and J by 11 bases. The germline V gene has CDR1 SGHTA and CDR2 FQGNSA. The CDR3 contains 14 residues. The CDR3 DNA sequence: TGTGCCAGCAGCCTCGGGACAGGGGGCGAGGCCCAGCATTTT. This encodes CASSLGTGGEAQHF.

The table lists this clonotype with many counts. In DNA form, the CDR3 reads TGTGCCAGCAGTTTGTTACAGGGGAATTCACCCCTCCACTTT. Translation: CASSLLQGNSPLHF. The rearrangement links TRBV27 to TRBJ1-6, with TRBD1 identical over 7 bases. CDR3 length: 14 amino acids. CDR1 is MNHEY and CDR2 is SMNVEV in the germline V gene (reference sequence). The V and J ends lost 3 bases and 7 bases, in that order; junction bases with no gene match: 3.

In its sample, this clonotype was seen many times. This chain uses TRBV30 with TRBJ2-7; no clear D. The CDR3 loop spans 12 amino acids. The V gene's germline CDR1 is GTSNPN and CDR2 SVGIG (reference sequence). Trimming left V 2 bases short and J 7 bases short, with 12 bases between. CDR3: CAWSPFVGEQYF. The CDR3 DNA follows: TGTGCCTGGAGTCCGTTTGTCGGGGAGCAGTACTTC.